This TCR beta chain was identified in a study of radiation and T cells in renal cell carcinoma. Broader study findings: In blood, top tumor clones expanded by 2 weeks, shrinking by 4. Pretreatment tumor biopsies were lacking, so baseline clonotypes are unknown.

The protocol was immunoSEQ multiplex PCR, while the TCRdb copy is restricted to in-frame clones and leaves out a portion. The table has around 64,000 clones, roughly 79% seen once. Trimming removed 5 bases at V and 0 bases at J, with 16 bases between. From germline, CDR1 is ENHRY and CDR2 SYGVKD. This CDR3 spans 16 amino acids. About this clone: Its antigen is undetermined.

The time point was: baseline pretreatment blood. Treatment noted: 15 Gy SBRT to primary tumor, nephrectomy 4 weeks later. The patient's renal cell carcinoma had clear cell pathology. The rearrangement links TRBV10-3 to TRBJ1-1; D is perhaps TRBD1 (6 bases). The receptor comes from a man between 60 and 70 years old with renal cell carcinoma. Here the sequenced sample was blood, taken from a patient whose treatment included radiotherapy and nephrectomy. CDR3 nucleotide sequence: TGTGCCATCAGTCCGCTGGGGGGGGCCTTGAACACTGAAGCTTTCTTT. Protein product: CAISPLGGALNTEAFF.